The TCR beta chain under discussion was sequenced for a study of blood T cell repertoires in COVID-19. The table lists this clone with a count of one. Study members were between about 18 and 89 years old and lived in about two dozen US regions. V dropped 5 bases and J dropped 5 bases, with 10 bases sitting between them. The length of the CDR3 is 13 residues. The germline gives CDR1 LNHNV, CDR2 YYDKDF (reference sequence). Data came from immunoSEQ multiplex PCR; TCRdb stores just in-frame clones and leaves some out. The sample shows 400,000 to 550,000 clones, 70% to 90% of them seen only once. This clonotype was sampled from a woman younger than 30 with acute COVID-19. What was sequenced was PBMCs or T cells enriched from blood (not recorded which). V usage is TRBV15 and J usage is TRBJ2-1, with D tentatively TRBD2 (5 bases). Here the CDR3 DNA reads TGTGCCACCAGCGGGAGATCCGACAATGAGCAGTTCTTC. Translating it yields CATSGRSDNEQFF.